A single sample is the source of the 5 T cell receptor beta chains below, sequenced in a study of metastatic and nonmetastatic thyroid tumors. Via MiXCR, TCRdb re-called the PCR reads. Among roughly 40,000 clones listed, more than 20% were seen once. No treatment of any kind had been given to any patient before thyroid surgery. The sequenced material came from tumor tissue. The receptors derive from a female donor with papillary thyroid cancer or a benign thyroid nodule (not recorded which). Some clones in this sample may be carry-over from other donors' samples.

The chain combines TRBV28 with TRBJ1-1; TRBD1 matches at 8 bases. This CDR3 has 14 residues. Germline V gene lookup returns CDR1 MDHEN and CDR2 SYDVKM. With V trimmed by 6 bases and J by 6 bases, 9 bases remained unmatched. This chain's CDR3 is CASRLTGGYAEAFF. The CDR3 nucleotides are TGTGCCAGCAGACTCACAGGGGGATACGCTGAAGCTTTCTTT.

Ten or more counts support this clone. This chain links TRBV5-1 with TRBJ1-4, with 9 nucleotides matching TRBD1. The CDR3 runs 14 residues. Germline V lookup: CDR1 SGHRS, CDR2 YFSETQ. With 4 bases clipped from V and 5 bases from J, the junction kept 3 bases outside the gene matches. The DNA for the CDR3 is TGCGCCAGCAGCCCGGGGACAGGGAATGAAAAACTGTTTTTT. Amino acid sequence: CASSPGTGNEKLFF.

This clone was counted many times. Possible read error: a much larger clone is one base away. CDR3: CASSLSLAGTYEQYF. CDR3 DNA sequence: TGCGCCAGCAGCTTGTCCCTAGCGGGGACCTACGAGCAGTACTTC. The V and J genes are TRBV5-1 and TRBJ2-7, with 9 nucleotides matching TRBD2. Germline V CDR1 and CDR2: SGHRS, YFSETQ. Unmatched junction bases numbered 4, after V lost 1 base and J lost 2 bases. The CDR3 contains 15 residues.

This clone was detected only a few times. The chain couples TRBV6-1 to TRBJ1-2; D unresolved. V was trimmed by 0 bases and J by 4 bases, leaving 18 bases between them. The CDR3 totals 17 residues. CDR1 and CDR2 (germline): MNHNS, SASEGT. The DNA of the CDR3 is TGTGCCAGCAGTGAAGCGGCATCTTTTTCCTGGGGCTATGGCTACACCTTC. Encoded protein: CASSEAASFSWGYGYTF.

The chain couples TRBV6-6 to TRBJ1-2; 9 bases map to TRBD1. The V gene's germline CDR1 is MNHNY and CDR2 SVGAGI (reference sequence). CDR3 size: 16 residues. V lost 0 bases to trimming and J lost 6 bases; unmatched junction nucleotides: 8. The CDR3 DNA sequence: TGTGCCAGCAGTTACTCCGGGAGACAGGGGGGTCATGGCTACACCTTC. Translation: CASSYSGRQGGHGYTF.